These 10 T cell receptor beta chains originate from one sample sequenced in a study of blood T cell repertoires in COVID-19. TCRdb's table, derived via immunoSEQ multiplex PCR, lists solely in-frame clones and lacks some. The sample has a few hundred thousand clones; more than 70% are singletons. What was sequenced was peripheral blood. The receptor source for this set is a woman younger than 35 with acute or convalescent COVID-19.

CDR3 protein: CASSELADAYNEQFF. DNA of the CDR3: TGTGCCAGCAGTGAACTAGCGGATGCCTACAATGAGCAGTTCTTC. The rearrangement joins TRBV6-1 to TRBJ2-1, with TRBD2 matching 7 bases. The length of the CDR3 is 15 residues. Unmatched junction bases numbered 3, after V lost 2 bases and J lost 2 bases. Germline values: CDR1 MNHNS, CDR2 SASEGT.

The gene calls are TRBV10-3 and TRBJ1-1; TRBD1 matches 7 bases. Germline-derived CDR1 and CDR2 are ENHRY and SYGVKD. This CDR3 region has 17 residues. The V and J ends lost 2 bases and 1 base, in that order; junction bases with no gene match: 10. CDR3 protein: CAISETETGWGNTEAFF. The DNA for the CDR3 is TGTGCCATCAGTGAGACAGAGACAGGGTGGGGGAACACTGAAGCTTTCTTT.

The CDR3 loop reads CASSSLGDYTYEQYF. The CDR3 coding sequence is TGTGCCAGCAGTAGTCTAGGGGATTATACCTACGAGCAGTACTTC. This chain connects TRBV28 to TRBJ2-7; TRBD1 is a possible D gene (5 bases). V lost 5 bases to trimming and J lost 2 bases, with 16 bases between them. The CDR3 covers 15 residues. Germline lookup yields CDR1 MDHEN and CDR2 SYDVKM.

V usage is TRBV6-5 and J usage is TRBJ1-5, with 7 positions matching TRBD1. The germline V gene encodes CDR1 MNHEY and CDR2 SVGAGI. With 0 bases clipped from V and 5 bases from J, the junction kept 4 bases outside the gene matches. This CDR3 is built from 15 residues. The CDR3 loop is CASSYSTGTDQPQHF. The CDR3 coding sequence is TGTGCCAGCAGTTACTCGACAGGGACGGATCAGCCCCAGCATTTT.

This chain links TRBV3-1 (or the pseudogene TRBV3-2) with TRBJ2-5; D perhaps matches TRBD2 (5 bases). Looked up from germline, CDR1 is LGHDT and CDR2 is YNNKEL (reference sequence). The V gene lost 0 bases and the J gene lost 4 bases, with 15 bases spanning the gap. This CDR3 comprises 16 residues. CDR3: CASSQERDYPGETQYF. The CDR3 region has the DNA TGTGCCAGCAGCCAAGAACGTGACTACCCCGGAGAGACCCAGTACTTC.

The CDR3 sequence: CASSDGVAGAPQHF. The DNA for the CDR3 is TGTGCCAGCAGTGACGGAGTTGCAGGGGCGCCCCAGCATTTT. The chain employs TRBV6-4 and TRBJ1-5; possibly TRBD1 for D (6 bases). Germline CDR1 MRHNA, CDR2 SNTAGT. The V and J ends lost 2 bases and 9 bases respectively, with 14 bases between them. This CDR3 is 14 amino acids long.

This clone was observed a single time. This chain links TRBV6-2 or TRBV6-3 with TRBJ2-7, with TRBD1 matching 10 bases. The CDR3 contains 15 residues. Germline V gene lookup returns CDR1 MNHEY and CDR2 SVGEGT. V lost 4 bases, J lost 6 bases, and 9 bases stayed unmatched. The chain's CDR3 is CASSFAGQGGGEQYF. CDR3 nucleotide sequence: TGTGCCAGCAGTTTCGCCGGACAGGGGGGAGGCGAGCAGTACTTC.

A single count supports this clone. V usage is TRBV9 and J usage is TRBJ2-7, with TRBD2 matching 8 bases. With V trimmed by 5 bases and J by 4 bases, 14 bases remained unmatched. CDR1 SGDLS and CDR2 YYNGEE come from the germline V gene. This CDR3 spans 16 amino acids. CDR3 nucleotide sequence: TGTGCCAGCAGTGGACTAGCCGGTGTGGGTGTATACGAGCAGTACTTC. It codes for CASSGLAGVGVYEQYF.

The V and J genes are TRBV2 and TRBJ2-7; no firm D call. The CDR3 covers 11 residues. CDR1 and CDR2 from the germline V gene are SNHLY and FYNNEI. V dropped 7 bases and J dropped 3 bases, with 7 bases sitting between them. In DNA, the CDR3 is TGTGCCAGCAATCTAGACTACGAGCAGTACTTC. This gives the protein CASNLDYEQYF.

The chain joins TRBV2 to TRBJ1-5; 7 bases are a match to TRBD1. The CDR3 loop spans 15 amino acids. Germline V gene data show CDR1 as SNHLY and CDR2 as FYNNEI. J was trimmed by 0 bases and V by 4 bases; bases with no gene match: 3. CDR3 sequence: CASSGQGLSNQPQHF. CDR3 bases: TGTGCCAGCAGTGGACAGGGTCTTAGCAATCAGCCCCAGCATTTT.